These 18 T cell receptor beta chains share one sample of origin, sequenced in a study of identical twins. TCRdb ran MiXCR on the 5' RACE reads and lists one entry per CDR3 protein. This sample has roughly 260,000 distinct CDR3 sequences, with around 15% found just once. The specimen sequenced was memory (CD45RO+) T cells sorted from blood. Every receptor here comes from a woman younger than 30 in good health.

This clonotype came up a few times. The chain combines TRBV4-3 with TRBJ1-1; a possible D gene is TRBD1 (6 bases). CDR1 is LGHNA, CDR2 YSLEER, per germline. This CDR3 has 14 amino acids. Trimming left V 0 bases short and J 4 bases short, with 9 bases between. CDR3 coding DNA: TGCGCCAGCAGCCAAGATAGGGGGGGCACTGAAGCTTTCTTT. Translating it yields CASSQDRGGTEAFF.

J is TRBJ1-4 and V is TRBV3-1; D is perhaps TRBD1 (6 bases). CDR1 is LGHDT and CDR2 is YNNKEL in the germline V gene (reference sequence). Trimming took 4 bases from V and 5 from J, leaving 14 bases between them. CDR3 length: 15 residues. This CDR3 is CASSLKGTRNEKLFF. The CDR3 nucleotides read TGTGCCAGCAGCCTCAAGGGGACAAGGAATGAAAAACTGTTTTTT.

This chain connects TRBV12-3 or TRBV12-4 to TRBJ2-1, with D perhaps assigned TRBD1 or TRBD2 (5 bases each). CDR3 length: 14 amino acids. V lost 5 bases, J lost 6 bases, and 14 bases lay in between. CDR3 in DNA: TGTGCCAGCAGTGATGGGACCCGTGGCAATGAGCAGTTCTTC. Residues: CASSDGTRGNEQFF.

This clonotype was seen ten or more times. The rearrangement uses TRBV12-3 or TRBV12-4 and TRBJ1-1, with D perhaps TRBD1 (6 bases). Between the trimmed V and J ends, which lost 6 bases and 7 bases, there was a span of 9 bases. The CDR3 totals 11 residues. CDR3 protein: CASSTGYEAFF. The DNA for the CDR3 is TGTGCCAGCAGCACAGGGTATGAAGCTTTCTTT.

The chain is built from TRBV6-1 and TRBJ2-7; 9 bases are a match to TRBD1. The CDR3 runs 14 residues. Germline CDR1 MNHNS, CDR2 SASEGT. The V gene end was trimmed by 0 bases and the J gene end by 9 bases; junction bases not matched to a gene: 6. The CDR3 region is CASSEATGGLGQYF. The CDR3 DNA is TGTGCCAGCAGTGAAGCCACAGGGGGCTTGGGGCAGTACTTC.

Many counts were recorded for this clonotype. This chain uses TRBV27 with TRBJ2-1, with 9 nucleotides matching TRBD2. J was trimmed by 0 bases and V by 1 base; bases with no gene match: 10. This CDR3 comprises 19 residues. Germline CDR1 reads MNHEY; CDR2 reads SMNVEV (reference sequence). The chain's CDR3 is CASSLFSGTSGHSYNEQFF. CDR3 bases: TGTGCCAGCAGTTTATTCTCGGGAACTAGCGGGCACTCCTACAATGAGCAGTTCTTC.

This clonotype has just a few counts. V and J are TRBV29-1 and TRBJ2-1; possibly TRBD2 for D (6 bases). This CDR3 is built from 10 residues. Per the germline V gene, CDR1 is SQVTM and CDR2 is ANQGSEA. V gave up 6 bases and J gave up 8 bases, with 8 bases separating them. The CDR3 loop reads CSVTRDEQFF. The DNA of the CDR3 is TGCAGCGTGACTAGAGATGAGCAGTTCTTC.

The chain recombines TRBV28 with TRBJ2-7; a weak D match, TRBD2 (6 bases). The germline V gene has CDR1 MDHEN and CDR2 SYDVKM. The CDR3 covers 15 residues. V lost 2 bases and J lost 2, with 13 bases in between. The CDR3 region has the DNA TGTGCCAGCAGTTTAACCGCCACGGGAGCCTACGAGCAGTACTTC. Translation: CASSLTATGAYEQYF.

The rearrangement joins TRBV9 to TRBJ1-2; 8 bases fit TRBD1. CDR3 length: 13 residues. V lost 3 bases to trimming and J lost 4 bases; unmatched junction nucleotides: 2. CDR1 and CDR2 (germline): SGDLS, YYNGEE. The CDR3 sequence is CASSDDRGYGYTF. The CDR3 DNA follows: TGTGCCAGCAGCGACGACAGGGGCTATGGCTACACCTTC. The whole variable domain, remainder taken from reference TRBV9 and TRBJ1-2, is DSGVTQTPKHLITATGQRVTLRCSPRSGDLSVYWYQQSLDQGLQFLIQYYNGEERAKGNILERFSAQQFPDLHSELNLSSLELGDSALYFCASSDDRGYGYTFGSGTRLTVV.

This clonotype was seen more than once but under ten times. The V gene is TRBV6-5, the J gene TRBJ2-7; possibly TRBD2 for D (6 bases). There are 17 residues in the CDR3. V lost 4 bases, J lost 4 bases, and 23 bases lay in between. CDR1 and CDR2 (germline): MNHEY, SVGAGI. This CDR3 is CASSFRGTPPRNYEQYF. Written as DNA, the CDR3 is TGTGCCAGCAGTTTCAGAGGGACTCCTCCCCGGAATTACGAGCAGTACTTC.

V is TRBV20-1 and J is TRBJ2-3; unclear D gene. V was pared by 3 bases and J by 2 bases, with 9 bases between. The CDR3 runs 13 residues. Germline loops: CDR1 DFQATT, CDR2 SNEGSKA (reference sequence). CDR3: CSASKQYTDTQYF. CDR3 DNA: TGCAGTGCTAGTAAACAGTACACAGATACGCAGTATTTT.

Comments on this clonotype: At one boundary the junction diverges from the germline segment, which might be a read error. This chain joins TRBV5-5 and TRBJ2-7; D not certain. There are 13 residues in the CDR3. Germline lookup yields CDR1 SGHKS and CDR2 YYEKEE (reference sequence). In DNA, the CDR3 is TGTGCCAGCAGCCCCGGGCCTTCCTCCGAGCAGTACTTC. It specifies CASSPGPSSEQYF.

This clonotype was observed a few times. This chain connects TRBV9 to TRBJ1-6; no definite D call. V was trimmed by 7 bases and J by 7 bases, leaving 18 bases between them. The CDR3 totals 15 residues. Germline-derived CDR1 and CDR2 are SGDLS and YYNGEE. The CDR3 DNA reads as TGTGCCAGCGCTAGGGAGTTCGGACCGAATTCACCCCTCCACTTT. It specifies CASAREFGPNSPLHF.

The chain carries TRBV27 and TRBJ2-7; D is perhaps TRBD2 (6 bases). CDR1 is MNHEY and CDR2 is SMNVEV in the germline V gene (reference sequence). The CDR3 runs 15 residues. Trimming pared 3 bases from V and 4 bases from J, leaving 16 bases between. The CDR3 loop is CASSFGTQLLYEQYF. CDR3 nucleotides: TGTGCCAGCAGTTTCGGGACTCAACTTTTATACGAGCAGTACTTC.

This clonotype was observed many times. V and J are TRBV20-1 and TRBJ2-5; D unresolved. The CDR3 totals 13 residues. Germline assignment: CDR1 DFQATT and CDR2 SNEGSKA (reference sequence). Deletions cut 0 bases from V and 1 base from J, with 6 bases between. CDR3 loop: CSARETTQETQYF. The CDR3 nucleotides read TGCAGTGCTAGAGAAACTACCCAAGAGACCCAGTACTTC.

There are many counts of this clonotype. V and J are TRBV12-3 or TRBV12-4 and TRBJ1-5; maybe TRBD1 (6 bases). There are 15 residues in the CDR3. V was clipped by 6 bases and J by 6 bases, with 18 bases between them. The CDR3 bases are TGTGCCAGCAGCCCCTCGGGGGCGATGGTTCAGCCCCAGCATTTT. The encoded protein is CASSPSGAMVQPQHF.

The table lists this clonotype with many counts. This chain connects TRBV10-3 to TRBJ2-7; 8 nucleotides align to TRBD2. The V segment lost 5 bases and the J segment 3 bases; nucleotides outside the gene matches: 0. This CDR3 is built from 12 residues. The V gene's germline CDR1 is ENHRY and CDR2 SYGVKD. CDR3 DNA sequence: TGTGCCATCAGTACTAGCGGCTACGAGCAGTACTTC. Amino acid sequence: CAISTSGYEQYF.

This clonotype was seen ten or more times. This rearrangement joins TRBV12-3 or TRBV12-4 to TRBJ2-7; the D is unclear. The CDR3 is made up of 13 amino acids. Between the trimmed V and J ends, which lost 2 bases and 3 bases, there was a span of 8 bases. CDR3: CASSLMVDYEQYF. CDR3 bases: TGTGCCAGCAGTTTAATGGTCGACTACGAGCAGTACTTC.